This T cell receptor beta chain originates from a study of CD8 T cells in ankylosing spondylitis. The CDR3 length is 16 residues. Trimming removed 7 bases at V and 0 bases at J, with 18 bases between. Per the germline V gene, CDR1 is LNHDA and CDR2 is SQIVND (reference sequence). The sample holds many counts of this clonotype. TCRdb analysed the 5' RACE reads with MiXCR anew, one entry per CDR3 protein. The sample has more than 300,000 distinct CDR3 sequences; roughly 10% are singletons. This receptor was taken from a female donor with ankylosing spondylitis or in good health (not recorded which). Material: blood, either unsorted or a sorted T cell fraction (not recorded which). The rearrangement joins TRBV19 to TRBJ1-2, with D perhaps matching TRBD1 (6 bases). The CDR3 sequence is CASNTGHRLANYGYTF. CDR3 coding DNA: TGTGCCAGTAACACGGGACATCGATTAGCTAACTATGGCTACACCTTC.